Sequencing of this TCR beta chain was carried out in a study of blood T cell repertoires in COVID-19. About the research overall: Acute and convalescent COVID-19 samples came from the United States, Italy and Spain.

Data came from immunoSEQ multiplex PCR; TCRdb stores just in-frame clones and leaves some out. The table shows 110,000 to 150,000 clones, with 75% to 85% occurring only once. The CDR3 covers 13 residues. In germline, CDR1 is ENHRY, CDR2 SYGVKD. Trimming took off 1 base at V and 3 bases at J, with 7 bases between the two ends. The material sequenced was peripheral blood. The V and J genes are TRBV10-3 and TRBJ2-7, with D perhaps TRBD2 (6 bases). The clonotype originates from a man aged 55 to 70 with acute or convalescent COVID-19. The CDR3 region is CAISEYGGYEQYF. As DNA, the CDR3 is TGTGCCATCAGTGAGTACGGGGGCTACGAGCAGTACTTC.